This TCR beta chain was captured by sequencing in a study of blood T cell repertoires in COVID-19. This CDR3 is 14 amino acids long. The germline V gene encodes CDR1 DFQATT and CDR2 SNEGSKA (reference sequence). V lost 3 bases and J 4 bases, leaving 13 bases between the germline ends. This clone was counted only a few times. Clinical histories supplied by participants themselves formed the basis of cohort assignment. As originally analysed: Quantification of nucleated cells was approximated via reference gene primer amplification. The data were produced by immunoSEQ multiplex PCR, yet TCRdb's version contains in-frame clones alone and is incomplete. V and J calls and clone size are as listed in that table; D and trimming were resolved from the DNA. The sample holds under 65,000 clones; almost 80% are singletons and the top ten take approximately 5.3%.

The rearrangement joins TRBV20-1 to TRBJ1-3, with D maybe TRBD1 (6 bases). The TCR sequence derives from a woman aged 50 to 60 with acute COVID-19. Input material: PBMCs or T cells enriched from blood (not recorded which). The CDR3 bases are TGCAGTGCTAGTGAAACAGGGTCAGGAAACACCATATATTTT. Translated: CSASETGSGNTIYF.